This entry concerns a single T cell receptor (beta chain). As yet, its antigen is unknown. Profiling relied on immunoSEQ multiplex PCR, and the TCRdb table lists in-frame clones only, not all of them. The profile covers roughly 15,000 clones, with about four fifths appearing a single time and around 22% taken by the ten largest. The sample is drawn from a study of PD-1 blockade in classical Hodgkin lymphoma. Study overall: Patients were infused with nivolumab 3 mg/kg every 2 weeks.

CDR1 is SGDLS, CDR2 YYNGEE, per germline. The V and J ends lost 2 bases and 3 bases, in that order; junction bases with no gene match: 10. This CDR3 is built from 17 residues. Points from the study as a whole: In newly diagnosed patients, baseline TCR diversity was reportedly below that of healthy donors. The CD4+ diversity rise by C4D1 was clearest in complete responders. Factors driving the repertoire differences, possibly disease activity or prior therapy, remain undefined.

Relapse was seen in all patients after autologous stem cell transplantation, and brentuximab vedotin exposure was variable. The sequences come from peripheral blood mononuclear cells (PBMCs), collected at baseline. The chain has TRBV9 and TRBJ1-1; TRBD1 matches at 10 bases. The receptor comes from a human donor with classical Hodgkin lymphoma. In nucleotides, the CDR3 is TGTGCCAGCAGCGTCCCTGGGACAGGGGAAAGGGACACTGAAGCTTTCTTT. Translation gives CASSVPGTGERDTEAFF.